Listed below are T cell receptor beta chains from one sample, sequenced in a study of T cells after yellow fever vaccination. TCRdb recomputed calls from the 5' RACE reads with MiXCR, one row per CDR3 protein. The sample records some 560,000 distinct CDR3 sequences, around 16% being singletons. The source was PBMCs, collected around 5 days after the first yellow fever vaccination. These receptor sequences come from a man between 18 and 35 years old who received the YFV17D yellow fever vaccine. Each CDR3 is given without its conserved first and last residue. Clone size, where shown, is once, few, many, or a class for clones that have expanded.

TRBV4-3	few	12	TRBJ1-4	ASSQGQSTKKLF
TRBV7-8	few	13	TRBJ2-1	ASRGWGESYNEQF
TRBV7-8	few	10	TRBJ1-2	ASSLDVYGYT
TRBV29-1	NA	13	TRBJ2-5	SVVGLAVFGETQY
TRBV7-9	many	11	TRBJ2-6	ASSSAGANVLT
TRBV12-3/TRBV12-4	many	11	TRBJ2-3	ASSLRVGDTQY
TRBV7-2	NA	13	TRBJ2-1	ASSSSWGAYNEQF
TRBV20-1	NA	13	TRBJ2-2	SASSAGAITGELF
TRBV18	few	14	TRBJ1-6	ASSPQAGQGDSPLH
TRBV20-1	NA	13	TRBJ2-2	SLSSGGRGTGELF
TRBV7-6	NA	10	TRBJ2-1	ASSPPRDEQF
TRBV7-3	NA	14	TRBJ2-1	ASSIDGGITYNEQF
TRBV11-2	NA	13	TRBJ2-3	ASSALASSTDTQY
TRBV12-3/TRBV12-4	few	13	TRBJ2-2	ASSRQGANTGELF
TRBV6-1	NA	12	TRBJ2-3	ASTSSGGVYTQY
TRBV5-8	NA	13	TRBJ2-1	ASRSRGSSYNEQF
TRBV19	NA	12	TRBJ1-6	ATRPGPYNSPLH
TRBV7-2	NA	12	TRBJ1-1	ATNRPGGYTEAF
TRBV6-1	NA	11	TRBJ1-2	ASSEVVGTGYT
TRBV27	NA	12	TRBJ2-5	ASSLSVGRETQY
TRBV7-6	many	15	TRBJ2-3	ASSLSSGGLITDTQY
TRBV15	few	13	TRBJ1-2	ATRDPSKGFYGYT
TRBV5-1	many	13	TRBJ2-1	ASSLGGVSYNEQF
TRBV5-1	NA	12	TRBJ1-2	ASSWGEGVGGYT
TRBV7-8	few	14	TRBJ2-7	ASSRGSPGKAYEQY
TRBV7-6	NA	14	TRBJ1-2	ASSPGGAGANYGYT
TRBV5-1	NA	13	TRBJ2-1	ASSSPVATGNEQF
TRBV19	NA	13	TRBJ1-2	ASSSQAAVNYGYT
TRBV7-3	NA	13	TRBJ1-1	ASSSSGGSYTEAF
TRBV20-1	many	11	TRBJ2-1	SATTSGANEQF
TRBV6-2/TRBV6-3	few	13	TRBJ1-2	ASSYSLGGPYGYT
TRBV7-2	NA	12	TRBJ1-2	ASSMTDPIYGYT
TRBV7-6	NA	13	TRBJ1-1	ASSSAYGQNTEAF
TRBV20-1	NA	12	TRBJ1-6	SARESAYNSPLH
TRBV20-1	NA	12	TRBJ2-3	SAVTIPSTDTQY
TRBV6-1	NA	13	TRBJ1-1	ASSRRPDQGTEAF
TRBV7-3	few	16	TRBJ2-1	ASSLRTPGQGSDNEQF
TRBV28	NA	13	TRBJ1-6	ASRSRDRGNSPLH
TRBV4-3	NA	13	TRBJ1-2	ASSQDEGTNYGYT
TRBV4-3	NA	16	TRBJ2-2	ASSQHKTSGGNTGELF
TRBV20-1	NA	13	TRBJ1-5	SASRDRAQNQPQH
TRBV20-1	few	14	TRBJ2-1	SARVPSGQDYNEQF
TRBV4-3	few	13	TRBJ2-1	ASSQDQGLYNEQF
TRBV5-5	NA	15	TRBJ2-4	ASSLDSGRQAKNIQY
TRBV29-1	few	12	TRBJ2-3	SVERQGAVDTQY
TRBV5-1	few	11	TRBJ1-2	ASSDGSNYGYT
TRBV20-1	few	12	TRBJ1-5	SARDRQLERPQH
TRBV11-2	few	10	TRBJ2-7	ASRYGGYEQY
TRBV20-1	NA	13	TRBJ2-5	SAPGTSGREETQY
TRBV7-9	many	10	TRBJ1-5	ASTSGNQPQH
TRBV12-3/TRBV12-4	few	12	TRBJ1-5	ASNHDRGVQPQH
TRBV7-2	NA	13	TRBJ2-6	ASNHRTTGANVLT
TRBV4-3	few	14	TRBJ2-1	ASSQGDRDPYNEQF
TRBV7-2	NA	13	TRBJ2-5	ASSLGMGAGETQY
TRBV10-3	many	11	TRBJ2-3	ATLAYSTDTQY
TRBV27	NA	13	TRBJ1-5	ASSPTTYSNQPQH
TRBV5-5	few	16	TRBJ2-3	ASSLRVYSGTATDTQY
TRBV4-3	many	18	TRBJ2-7	ASSQDRVRRRTGQSYEQY
TRBV20-1	NA	14	TRBJ2-1	SATGLAGGIYNEQF